The 5 T cell receptor beta chains reported below all come from one sample, sequenced in a study of blood T cell repertoires in COVID-19. Clones were sequenced by immunoSEQ multiplex PCR, and TCRdb holds only the in-frame ones, with some missing. The sample lists 200,000 or so clones; about 88% were seen once. Input material: peripheral blood. The receptor set was obtained from a man between 40 and 49 years old with active or convalescent COVID-19.

The chain joins TRBV7-9 to TRBJ2-1; TRBD2 matches 8 bases. The V gene's germline CDR1 is SEHNR and CDR2 FQNEAQ (reference sequence). There are 16 residues in the CDR3. V trimming: 5 bases; J trimming: 6 bases; junction bases outside the gene matches: 12. CDR3 in amino acids: CASSPGGGLAVNEQFF. The CDR3 DNA reads TGTGCCAGCAGCCCCGGGGGGGGGCTAGCGGTCAATGAGCAGTTCTTC.

The rearrangement uses TRBV6-5 and TRBJ1-2; D possibly corresponds to TRBD1 (5 bases). The CDR3 loop spans 14 amino acids. Trimming left V 6 bases short and J 8 bases short, with 19 bases between. Germline V gene lookup returns CDR1 MNHEY and CDR2 SVGAGI. This chain's CDR3 is CASSMGRTTGGYTF. DNA for the CDR3: TGTGCCAGCAGCATGGGGCGGACGACTGGAGGCTACACCTTC.

The gene calls are TRBV24-1 and TRBJ1-1, with D maybe TRBD1 (6 bases). CDR3 size: 13 residues. Trimming took off 3 bases at V and 5 bases at J, with 9 bases between the two ends. Germline CDR1 KGHDR, CDR2 SFDVKD. For the CDR3, the DNA is TGTGCCACCAGTGATCCCACAGGGACTGAAGCTTTCTTT. It translates to CATSDPTGTEAFF.

The chain uses TRBV18 and TRBJ2-1; a weak D match, TRBD2 (6 bases). This CDR3 is 11 amino acids long. The germline V and J ends were trimmed by 6 bases and 7 bases, with 7 bases remaining between them. Germline-derived CDR1 and CDR2 are KGHSH and LQKENI. This CDR3 is CASSAGNEQFF. The DNA of the CDR3 is TGTGCCAGCTCGGCGGGGAATGAGCAGTTCTTC.

The gene calls are TRBV28 and TRBJ2-7; 9 positions match TRBD2. The CDR3 spans 15 residues. Germline CDR1 reads MDHEN; CDR2 reads SYDVKM. Losses at the gene ends were 4 bases for V and 0 bases for J; bases not matched to a gene: 4. CDR3 amino acids: CASSSTSGISYEQYF. CDR3 nucleotides: TGTGCCAGCAGTTCGACTAGCGGCATCTCCTACGAGCAGTACTTC.